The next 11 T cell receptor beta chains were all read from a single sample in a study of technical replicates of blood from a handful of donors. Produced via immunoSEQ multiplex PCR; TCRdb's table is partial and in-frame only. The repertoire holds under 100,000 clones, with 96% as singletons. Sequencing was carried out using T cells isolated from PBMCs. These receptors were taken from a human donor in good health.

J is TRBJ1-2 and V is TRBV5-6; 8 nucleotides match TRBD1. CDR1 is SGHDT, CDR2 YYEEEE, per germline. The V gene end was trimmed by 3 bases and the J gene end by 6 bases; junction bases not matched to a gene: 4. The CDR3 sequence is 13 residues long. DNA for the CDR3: TGTGCCAGCAGCTGGTGGACAGGGCATGGCTACACCTTC. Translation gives CASSWWTGHGYTF.

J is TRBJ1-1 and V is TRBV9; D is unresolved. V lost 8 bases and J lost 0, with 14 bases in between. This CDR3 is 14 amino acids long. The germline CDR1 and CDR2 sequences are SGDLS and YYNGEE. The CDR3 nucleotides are TGTGCCAGTGGGCTGACGGAAATGAACACTGAAGCTTTCTTT. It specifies CASGLTEMNTEAFF. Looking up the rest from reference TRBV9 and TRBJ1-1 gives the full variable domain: DSGVTQTPKHLITATGQRVTLRCSPRSGDLSVYWYQQSLDQGLQFLIQYYNGEERAKGNILERFSAQQFPDLHSELNLSSLELGDSALYFCASGLTEMNTEAFFGQGTRLTVV.

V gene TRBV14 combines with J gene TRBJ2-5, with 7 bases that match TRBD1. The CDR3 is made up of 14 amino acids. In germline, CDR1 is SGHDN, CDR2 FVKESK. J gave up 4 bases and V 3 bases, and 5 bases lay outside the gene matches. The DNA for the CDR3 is TGTGCCAGCAGCCAGCGACAGGGTATAGAGACCCAGTACTTC. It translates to CASSQRQGIETQYF.

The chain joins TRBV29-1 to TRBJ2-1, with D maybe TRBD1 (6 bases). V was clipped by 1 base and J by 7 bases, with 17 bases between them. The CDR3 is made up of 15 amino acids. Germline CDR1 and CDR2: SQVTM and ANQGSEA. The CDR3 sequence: CSVEAFIGQPNEQFF. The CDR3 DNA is TGCAGCGTTGAAGCTTTCATTGGACAGCCTAATGAGCAGTTCTTC.

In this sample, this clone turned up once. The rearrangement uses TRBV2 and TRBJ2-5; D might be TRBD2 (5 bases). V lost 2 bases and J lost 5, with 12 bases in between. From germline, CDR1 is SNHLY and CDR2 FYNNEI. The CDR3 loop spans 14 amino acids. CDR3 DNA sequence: TGTGCCAGCAGTGAACCACTAGGCGGGGAGACCCAGTACTTC. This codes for CASSEPLGGETQYF.

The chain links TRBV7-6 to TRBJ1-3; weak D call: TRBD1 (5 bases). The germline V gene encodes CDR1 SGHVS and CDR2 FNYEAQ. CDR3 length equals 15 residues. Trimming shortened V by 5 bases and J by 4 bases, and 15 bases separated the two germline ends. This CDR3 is CASSPGGADGNTIYF. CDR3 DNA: TGTGCCAGCAGCCCCGGAGGGGCAGACGGAAACACCATATATTTT.

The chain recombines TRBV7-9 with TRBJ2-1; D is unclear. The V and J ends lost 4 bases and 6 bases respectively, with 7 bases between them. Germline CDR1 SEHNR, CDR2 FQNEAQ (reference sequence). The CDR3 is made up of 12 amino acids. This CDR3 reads CASSSAGNEQFF. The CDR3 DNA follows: TGTGCCAGCAGCTCCGCCGGCAATGAGCAGTTCTTC.

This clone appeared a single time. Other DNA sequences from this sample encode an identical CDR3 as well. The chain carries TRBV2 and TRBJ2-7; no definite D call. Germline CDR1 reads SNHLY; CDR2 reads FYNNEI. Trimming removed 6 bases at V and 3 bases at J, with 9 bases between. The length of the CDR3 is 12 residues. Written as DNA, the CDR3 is TGTGCCAGCAGGAGGTCCCTCTACGAGCAGTACTTC. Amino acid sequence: CASRRSLYEQYF. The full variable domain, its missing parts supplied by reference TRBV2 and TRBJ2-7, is EPEVTQTPSHQVTQMGQEVILRCVPISNHLYFYWYRQILGQKVEFLVSFYNNEISEKSEIFDDQFSVERPDGSNFTLKIRSTKLEDSAMYFCASRRSLYEQYFGPGTRLTVT.

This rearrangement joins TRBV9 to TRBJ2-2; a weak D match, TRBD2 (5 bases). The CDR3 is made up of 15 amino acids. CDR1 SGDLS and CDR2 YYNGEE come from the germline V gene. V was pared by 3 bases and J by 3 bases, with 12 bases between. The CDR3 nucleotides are TGTGCCAGCAGCGCCAGCCTGAGGGACACCGGGGAGCTGTTTTTT. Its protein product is CASSASLRDTGELFF.

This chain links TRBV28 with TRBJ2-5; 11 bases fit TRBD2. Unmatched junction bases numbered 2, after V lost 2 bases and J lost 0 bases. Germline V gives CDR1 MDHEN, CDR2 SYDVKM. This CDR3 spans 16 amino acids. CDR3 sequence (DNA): TGTGCCAGCAGTTTAAGGACTAGCGGGTACCAAGAGACCCAGTACTTC. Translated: CASSLRTSGYQETQYF.

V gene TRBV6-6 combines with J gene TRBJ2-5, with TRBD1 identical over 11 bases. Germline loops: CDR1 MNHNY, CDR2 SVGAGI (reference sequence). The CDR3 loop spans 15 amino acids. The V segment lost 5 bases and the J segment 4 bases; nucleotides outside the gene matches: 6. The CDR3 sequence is CASSLGQGAGETQYF. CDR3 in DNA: TGTGCCAGCAGTCTTGGACAGGGGGCTGGAGAGACCCAGTACTTC.